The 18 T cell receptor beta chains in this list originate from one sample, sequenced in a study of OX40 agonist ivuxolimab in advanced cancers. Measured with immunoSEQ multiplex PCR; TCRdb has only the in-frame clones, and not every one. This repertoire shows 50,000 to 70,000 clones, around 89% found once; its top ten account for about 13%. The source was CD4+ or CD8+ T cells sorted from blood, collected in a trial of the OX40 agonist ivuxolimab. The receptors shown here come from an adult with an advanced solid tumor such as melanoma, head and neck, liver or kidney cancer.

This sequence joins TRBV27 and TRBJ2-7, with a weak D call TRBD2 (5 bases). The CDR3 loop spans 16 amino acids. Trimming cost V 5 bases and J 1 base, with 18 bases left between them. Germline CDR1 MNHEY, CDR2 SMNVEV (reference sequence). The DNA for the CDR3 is TGTGCCAGCAGTCCTAACCGAGGGAGACGGTCCTACGAGCAGTACTTC. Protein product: CASSPNRGRRSYEQYF.

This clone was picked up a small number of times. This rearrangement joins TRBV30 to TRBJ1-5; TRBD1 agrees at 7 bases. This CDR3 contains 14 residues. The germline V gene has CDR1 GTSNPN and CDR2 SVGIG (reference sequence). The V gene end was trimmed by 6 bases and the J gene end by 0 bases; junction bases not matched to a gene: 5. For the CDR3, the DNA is TGTGCCTGCGGGGGACAGACTAGCAATCAGCCCCAGCATTTT. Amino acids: CACGGQTSNQPQHF.

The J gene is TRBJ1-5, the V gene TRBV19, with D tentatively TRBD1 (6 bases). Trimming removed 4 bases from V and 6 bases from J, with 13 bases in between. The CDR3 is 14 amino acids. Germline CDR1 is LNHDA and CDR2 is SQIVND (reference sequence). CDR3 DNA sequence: TGTGCCAGTAGTAACAGGGAATCTGGTCAGCCCCAGCATTTT. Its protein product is CASSNRESGQPQHF.

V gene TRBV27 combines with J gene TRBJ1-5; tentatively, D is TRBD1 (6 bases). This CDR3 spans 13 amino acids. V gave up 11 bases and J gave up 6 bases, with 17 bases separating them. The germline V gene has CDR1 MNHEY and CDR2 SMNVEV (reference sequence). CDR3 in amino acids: CAPPGGARQPQHF. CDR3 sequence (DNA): TGTGCCCCCCCCGGGGGGGCGCGTCAGCCCCAGCATTTT.

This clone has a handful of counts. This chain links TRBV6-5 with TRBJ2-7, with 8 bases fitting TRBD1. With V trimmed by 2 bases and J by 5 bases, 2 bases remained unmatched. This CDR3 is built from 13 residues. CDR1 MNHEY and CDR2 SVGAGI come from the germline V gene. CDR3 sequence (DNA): TGTGCCAGCAGTTACCAGGGACAGGACGAGCAGTACTTC. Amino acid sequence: CASSYQGQDEQYF.

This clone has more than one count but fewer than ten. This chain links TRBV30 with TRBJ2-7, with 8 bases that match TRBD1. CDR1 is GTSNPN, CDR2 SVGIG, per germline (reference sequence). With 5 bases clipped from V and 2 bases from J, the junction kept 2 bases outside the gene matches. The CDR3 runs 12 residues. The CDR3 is CAWEDRAYEQYF. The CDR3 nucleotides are TGTGCCTGGGAGGACAGGGCCTACGAGCAGTACTTC.

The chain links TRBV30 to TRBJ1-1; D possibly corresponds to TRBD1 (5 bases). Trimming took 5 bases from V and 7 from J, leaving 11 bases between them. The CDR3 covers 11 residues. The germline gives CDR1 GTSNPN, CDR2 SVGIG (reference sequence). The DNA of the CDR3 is TGTGCCTGGGGAAGGGGAAGTGAAGCTTTCTTT. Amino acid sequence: CAWGRGSEAFF. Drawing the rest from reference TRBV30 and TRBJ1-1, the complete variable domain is SQTIHQWPATLVQPVGSPLSLECTVEGTSNPNLYWYRQAAGRGLQLLFYSVGIGQISSEVPQNLSASRPQDRQFILSSKKLLLSDSGFYLCAWGRGSEAFFGQGTRLTVV.

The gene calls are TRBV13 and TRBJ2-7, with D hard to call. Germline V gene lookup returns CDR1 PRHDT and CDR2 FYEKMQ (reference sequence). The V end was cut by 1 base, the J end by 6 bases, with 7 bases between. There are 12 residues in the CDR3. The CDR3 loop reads CASSLEAREQYF. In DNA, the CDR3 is TGTGCCAGCAGCTTAGAGGCTCGCGAGCAGTACTTC.

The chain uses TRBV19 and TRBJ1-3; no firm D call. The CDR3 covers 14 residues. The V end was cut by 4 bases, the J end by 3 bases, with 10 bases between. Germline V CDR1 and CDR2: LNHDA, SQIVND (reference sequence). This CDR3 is CASSTTGYGNTIYF. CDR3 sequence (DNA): TGTGCCAGTAGTACCACGGGATATGGAAACACCATATATTTT.

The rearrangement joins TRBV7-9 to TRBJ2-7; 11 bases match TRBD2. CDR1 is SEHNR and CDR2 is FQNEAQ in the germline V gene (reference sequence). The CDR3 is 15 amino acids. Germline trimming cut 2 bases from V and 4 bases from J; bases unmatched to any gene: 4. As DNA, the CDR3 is TGTGCCAGCAGCTTAACTAGCGGGGGTCAATACGAGCAGTACTTC. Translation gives CASSLTSGGQYEQYF.

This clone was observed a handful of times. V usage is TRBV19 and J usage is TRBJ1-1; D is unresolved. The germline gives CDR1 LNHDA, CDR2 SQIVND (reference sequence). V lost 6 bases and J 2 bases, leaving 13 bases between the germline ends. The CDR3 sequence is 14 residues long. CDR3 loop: CASSLAAVNTEAFF. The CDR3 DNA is TGTGCCAGTAGCCTCGCGGCGGTTAACACTGAAGCTTTCTTT. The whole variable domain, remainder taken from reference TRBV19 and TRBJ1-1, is DGGITQSPKYLFRKEGQNVTLSCEQNLNHDAMYWYRQDPGQGLRLIYYSQIVNDFQKGDIAEGYSVSREKKESFPLTVTSAQKNPTAFYLCASSLAAVNTEAFFGQGTRLTVV.

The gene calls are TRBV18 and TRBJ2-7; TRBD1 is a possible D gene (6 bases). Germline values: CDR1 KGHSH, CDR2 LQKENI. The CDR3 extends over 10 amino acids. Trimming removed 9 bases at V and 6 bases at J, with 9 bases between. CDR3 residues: CARRQVEQYF. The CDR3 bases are TGTGCCAGGCGACAGGTCGAGCAGTACTTC. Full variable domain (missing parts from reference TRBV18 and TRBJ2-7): NAGVMQNPRHLVRRRGQEARLRCSPMKGHSHVYWYRQLPEEGLKFMVYLQKENIIDESGMPKERFSAEFPKEGPSILRIQQVVRGDSAAYFCARRQVEQYFGPGTRLTVT.

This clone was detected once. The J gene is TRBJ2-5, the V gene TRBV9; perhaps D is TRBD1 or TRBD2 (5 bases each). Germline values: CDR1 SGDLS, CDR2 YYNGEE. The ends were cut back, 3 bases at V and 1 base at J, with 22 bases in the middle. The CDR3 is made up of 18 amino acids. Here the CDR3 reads CASSAKGRVGAPQETQYF. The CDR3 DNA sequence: TGTGCCAGCAGCGCCAAGGGCCGAGTCGGGGCGCCCCAAGAGACCCAGTACTTC. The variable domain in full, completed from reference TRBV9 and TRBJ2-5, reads DSGVTQTPKHLITATGQRVTLRCSPRSGDLSVYWYQQSLDQGLQFLIQYYNGEERAKGNILERFSAQQFPDLHSELNLSSLELGDSALYFCASSAKGRVGAPQETQYFGPGTRLLVL.

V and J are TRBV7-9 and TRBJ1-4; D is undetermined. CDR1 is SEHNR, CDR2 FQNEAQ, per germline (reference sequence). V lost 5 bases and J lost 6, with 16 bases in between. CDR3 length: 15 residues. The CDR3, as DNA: TGTGCCAGCAGCGAGAAACGAGTAGGTGATGAAAAACTGTTTTTT. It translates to CASSEKRVGDEKLFF. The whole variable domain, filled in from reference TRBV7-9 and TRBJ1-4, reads DTGVSQNPRHKITKRGQNVTFRCDPISEHNRLYWYRQTLGQGPEFLTYFQNEAQLEKSRLLSDRFSAERPKGSFSTLEIQRTEQGDSAMYLCASSEKRVGDEKLFFGSGTQLSVL.

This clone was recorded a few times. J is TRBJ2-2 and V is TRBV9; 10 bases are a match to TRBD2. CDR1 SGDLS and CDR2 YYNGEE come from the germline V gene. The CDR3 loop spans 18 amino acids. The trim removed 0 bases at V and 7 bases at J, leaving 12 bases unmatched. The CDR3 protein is CASSVDFSGRKVGGELFF. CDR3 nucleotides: TGTGCCAGCAGCGTAGATTTTAGCGGGAGGAAGGTCGGCGGGGAGCTGTTTTTT.

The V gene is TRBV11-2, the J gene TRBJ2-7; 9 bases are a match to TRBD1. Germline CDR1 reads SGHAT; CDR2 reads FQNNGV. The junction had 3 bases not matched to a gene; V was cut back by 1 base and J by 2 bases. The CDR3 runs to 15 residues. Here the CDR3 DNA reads TGTGCCAGCAGCTTAGGTACAGGGGGCCCCTACGAGCAGTACTTC. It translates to CASSLGTGGPYEQYF.

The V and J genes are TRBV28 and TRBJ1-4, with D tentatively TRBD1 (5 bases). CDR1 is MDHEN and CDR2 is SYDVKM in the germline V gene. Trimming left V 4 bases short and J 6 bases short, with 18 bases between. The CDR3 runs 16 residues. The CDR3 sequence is CASSSQGREGDEKLFF. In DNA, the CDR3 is TGTGCCAGCAGTTCCCAGGGACGGGAAGGGGATGAAAAACTGTTTTTT.

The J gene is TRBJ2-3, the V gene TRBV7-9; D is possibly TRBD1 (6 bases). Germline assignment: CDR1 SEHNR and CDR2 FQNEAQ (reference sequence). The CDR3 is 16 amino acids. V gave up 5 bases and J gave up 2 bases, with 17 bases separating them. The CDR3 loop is CASSSILDRYTDTQYF. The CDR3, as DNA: TGTGCCAGCAGCAGCATCCTGGACAGATACACAGATACGCAGTATTTT.